This T cell receptor (beta chain) was recorded in a study of tumor-infiltrating lymphocytes in primary liver carcinoma. Germline V CDR1 and CDR2: MNHEY, SVGEGT. V gave up 10 bases and J gave up 4 bases; unmatched junction bases: 8. The CDR3 consists of 13 residues. Co-extraction yielded RNA and DNA from around 20-30 mg of unsorted bulk tissue. A primer matching the constant region was used to make TCR beta cDNA from 450 to 500 ng of total RNA. Libraries for TCR beta were built through three nested multiplex PCR rounds, which together made up a slightly modified ARM-PCR procedure. The opening two PCR rounds, about 11 cycles each, paired TRBV1-TRBV30 forward primers with a C-beta reverse primer. TCRdb reanalysed the multiplex PCR reads using MiXCR and keeps one entry per CDR3 protein. The repertoire holds 60,000 or so distinct CDR3 sequences, with about two thirds as singletons.

The chain has TRBV6-2 or TRBV6-3 and TRBJ2-7; 9 bases match TRBD2. The sample was liver tumor tissue from sampling region 2. Regarding subset: tumor region T2, inferior pole. This clonotype originated in a man aged 40-49 years with primary liver carcinoma and hepatitis B virus infection. The CDR3 region is CAIRASGIYEQYF. DNA for the CDR3: TGTGCCATCCGGGCTAGCGGGATATACGAGCAGTACTTC.